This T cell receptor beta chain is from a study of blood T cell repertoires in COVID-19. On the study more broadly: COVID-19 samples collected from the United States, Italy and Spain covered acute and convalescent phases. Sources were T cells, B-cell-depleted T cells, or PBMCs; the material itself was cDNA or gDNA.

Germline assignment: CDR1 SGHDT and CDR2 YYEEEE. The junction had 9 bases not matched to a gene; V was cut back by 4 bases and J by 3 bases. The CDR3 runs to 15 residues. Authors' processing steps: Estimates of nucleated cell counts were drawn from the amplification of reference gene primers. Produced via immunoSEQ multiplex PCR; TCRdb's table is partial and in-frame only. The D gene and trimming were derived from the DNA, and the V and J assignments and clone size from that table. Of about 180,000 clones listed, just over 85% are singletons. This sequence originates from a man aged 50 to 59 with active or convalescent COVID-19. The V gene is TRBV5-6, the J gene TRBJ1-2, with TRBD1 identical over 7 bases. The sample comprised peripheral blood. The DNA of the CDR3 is TGTGCCAGCAGCCGCGGAGCGCAGGGGGACTATGGCTACACCTTC. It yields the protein CASSRGAQGDYGYTF.